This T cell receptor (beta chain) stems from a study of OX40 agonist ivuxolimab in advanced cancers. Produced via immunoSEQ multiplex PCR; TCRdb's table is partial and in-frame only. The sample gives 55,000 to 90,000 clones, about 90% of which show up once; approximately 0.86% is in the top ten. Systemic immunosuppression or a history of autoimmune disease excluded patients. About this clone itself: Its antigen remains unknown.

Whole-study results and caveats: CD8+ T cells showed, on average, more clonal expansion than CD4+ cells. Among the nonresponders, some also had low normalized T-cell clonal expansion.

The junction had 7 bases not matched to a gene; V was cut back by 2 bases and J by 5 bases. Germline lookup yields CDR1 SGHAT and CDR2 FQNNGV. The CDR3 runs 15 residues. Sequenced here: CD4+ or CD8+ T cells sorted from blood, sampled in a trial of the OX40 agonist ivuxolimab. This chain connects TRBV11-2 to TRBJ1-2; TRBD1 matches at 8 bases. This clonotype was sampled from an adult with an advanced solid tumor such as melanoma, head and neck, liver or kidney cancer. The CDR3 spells CASSLLGQGEYGYTF. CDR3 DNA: TGTGCCAGCAGCTTACTCGGACAGGGAGAATATGGCTACACCTTC. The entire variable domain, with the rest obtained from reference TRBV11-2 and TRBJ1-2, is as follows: EAGVAQSPRYKIIEKRQSVAFWCNPISGHATLYWYQQILGQGPKLLIQFQNNGVVDDSQLPKDRFSAERLKGVDSTLKIQPAKLEDSAVYLCASSLLGQGEYGYTFGSGTRLTVV.